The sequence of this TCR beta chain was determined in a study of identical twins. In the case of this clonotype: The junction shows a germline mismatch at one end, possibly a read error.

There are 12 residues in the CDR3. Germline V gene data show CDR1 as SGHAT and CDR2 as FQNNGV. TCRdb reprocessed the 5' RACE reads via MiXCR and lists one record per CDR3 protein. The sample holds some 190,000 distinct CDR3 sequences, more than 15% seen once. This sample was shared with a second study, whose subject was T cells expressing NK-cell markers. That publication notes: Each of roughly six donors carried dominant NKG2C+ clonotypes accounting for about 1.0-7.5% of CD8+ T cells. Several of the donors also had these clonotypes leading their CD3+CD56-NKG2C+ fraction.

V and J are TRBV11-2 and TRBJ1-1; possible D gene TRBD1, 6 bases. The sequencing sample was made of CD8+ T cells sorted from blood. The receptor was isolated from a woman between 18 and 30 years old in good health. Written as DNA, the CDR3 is TGTGCCAGCAGCTTATACAGGGAAGGTCCTCACTTT. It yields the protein CASSLYREGPHF. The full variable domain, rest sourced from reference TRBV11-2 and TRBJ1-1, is EAGVAQSPRYKIIEKRQSVAFWCNPISGHATLYWYQQILGQGPKLLIQFQNNGVVDDSQLPKDRFSAERLKGVDSTLKIQPAKLEDSAVYLCASSLYREGPHFGQGTRLTVV.